One TCR beta chain is described in this entry. Relative to the germline gene, one junction end is altered; a read error may explain this. The CDR3 runs 17 residues. CDR1 and CDR2 (germline): SSHAT, FNYEAQ (reference sequence). This sample was taken from a study of blood T cell repertoires in COVID-19. Libraries were prepared by immunoSEQ multiplex PCR; TCRdb keeps only in-frame clonotypes and omits some of them. The sample contains around 300,000 clones, around nine tenths of which appear only once. The chain combines TRBV7-7 with TRBJ2-1; TRBD2 matches 10 bases. Sequenced input: PBMCs or T cells enriched from blood (not recorded which). This sequence originates from a woman aged 55-69 years who had recovered from COVID-19. The CDR3 here is CASSLGAPGTSAYEQFF. Here the CDR3 DNA reads TGTGCTAGCAGCTTAGGGGCCCCCGGGACTAGCGCCTATGAGCAGTTCTTC. Complete variable domain (other parts from reference TRBV7-7 and TRBJ2-1): GAGVSQSPRYKVTKRGQDVTLRCDPISSHATLYWYQQALGQGPEFLTYFNYEAQPDKSGLPSDRFSAERPEGSISTLTIQRTEQRDSAMYRCASSLGAPGTSAYEQFFGPGTRLTVL.